This T cell receptor beta chain was profiled in a study of T-cell reconstitution after alpha-beta-depleted transplantation in children. Construction of the TCRbeta library involved unique molecular identifiers. TCRdb redid the calling of the PCR reads with MiXCR, one entry per CDR3 protein. This table holds around 490,000 distinct CDR3 sequences, over 9.5% found once. This clonotype was seen a handful of times. This CDR3 spans 13 amino acids. V dropped 3 bases and J dropped 6 bases, with 10 bases sitting between them. Looked up from germline, CDR1 is LNHDA and CDR2 is SQIVND (reference sequence). The chain employs TRBV19 and TRBJ2-3, with D uncertain. Sequencing was performed on PBMCs, mostly from graft donor cells, taken 180 days after TCRalphabeta/CD19-depleted stem cell transplant. The origin of this receptor is a female patient younger than 10 who had a stem cell transplant for aplastic anemia, so the T cells may come from the graft donor. As DNA, the CDR3 is TGTGCCAGTAGTATTAGCCCGGTGGATACGCAGTATTTT. It codes for CASSISPVDTQYF.